Sequencing of this TCR beta chain was carried out in a study of T-cell reconstitution after alpha-beta-depleted transplantation in children (dated by TCRdb to the mid-2010s). With respect to the entire study: Using TCR repertoire profiling, the study followed T-cell immune reconstitution in a quantitative way in children after TCRalphabeta/CD19-depleted allogeneic hematopoietic cell transplantation. The paper's findings and limits, for the study overall: The apparently early recovery of alphabetaT-cell counts about two months after transplant reportedly depended on only several hundred rapidly expanded clones that came from non-depleted graft cells. The high TCRbeta diversity at day 60 in some patients was ascribed to recipient T cells and intrathymic progenitors that had survived conditioning. Over subsequent months, a decline in hyperexpanded clone frequencies was noted, and after one year, T-cell counts and TCRbeta diversity were mostly ascribed to newly produced T cells.

The treatment or condition label of this sample denotes: allogeneic hematopoietic cell transplantation with graft depleted of TCRalphabeta T cells and CD19 B cells. The transplant recipients were children given TCRalphabeta/CD19-depleted allogeneic hematopoietic cell grafts. CDR1 and CDR2 are drawn from the germline V gene (reference sequence): GTSNPN, SVGIG. Trimming leaves V shorter by 8 bases and J shorter by 4 bases, with the junction holding 9 bases beyond the gene matches. From cysteine to phenylalanine, the CDR3 is 14 amino acids long. Solely the CDR3 DNA is kept, with 42 bases framed from the first base. The library came from PCR. Sequencing instrument: Illumina HiSeq 2500. To normalize quantification of the TCRbeta repertoire, the TCR libraries were built with molecular barcoding that relied on unique molecular identifiers. TCRdb handled the public reads itself, with Q25 trimming in fastp and clone calling in MiXCR, and kept productive beta chains. Records with the same CDR3 protein are collapsed into one entry carrying the most frequent genes and DNA. The sample includes 200,000 or so distinct CDR3 sequences, with approximately 8% observed a single time. The biggest ten clones account for 35% to 40% of the sample.

This clonotype was recorded many times. No antigen is known for it. The input lacks base qualities; no much larger clone sits a single base away. The starting material was PBMCs, mostly from graft donor cells, obtained 360 days after TCRalphabeta/CD19-depleted stem cell transplant. The TCR sequence derives from a male patient between 2 and 15 years old who had a stem cell transplant for acute myeloid leukemia, so the T cells may come from the graft donor. The V and J genes are TRBV30 and TRBJ2-1, with 9 bases matching TRBD1. The CDR3 has the sequence CAGVRDREYNEQFF. The sequence in DNA is TGTGCCGGGGTCCGGGACAGGGAATACAATGAGCAGTTCTTC.